Following are 8 T cell receptor beta chains from one sample sequenced in a study of T-cell memory formation after mild COVID-19. One entry per CDR3 protein results from TCRdb running MiXCR on the 5' RACE reads. This sample has about 470,000 distinct CDR3 sequences, with about 23% found just once. Sequencing used PBMCs or a T cell subset sorted from them (not recorded which). The receptors here all came from an adult woman who had mild COVID-19 (a few samples of this study predate the infection). Cell type and time point are not known.

A few counts support this clonotype. The chain carries TRBV7-8 and TRBJ2-3; 7 nucleotides match TRBD2. The junction had 11 bases not matched to a gene; V was cut back by 5 bases and J by 0 bases. The CDR3 runs 17 residues. Germline lookup yields CDR1 SGHVS and CDR2 FQNEAQ. CDR3 sequence: CASSPARSSGSTDTQYF. CDR3 nucleotides: TGTGCCAGCAGCCCCGCCCGCTCTAGCGGCAGCACAGATACGCAGTATTTT.

V gene TRBV25-1 combines with J gene TRBJ2-7; 8 positions match TRBD1. J lost 2 bases, V lost 2 bases, and 2 bases had no gene match. The germline V gene encodes CDR1 MGHDK and CDR2 SYGVNS. The CDR3 has 14 amino acids. In DNA form, the CDR3 reads TGTGCCAGCAGTGAACCGGGACAGGCCTACGAGCAGTACTTC. It yields the protein CASSEPGQAYEQYF.

V and J are TRBV7-9 and TRBJ2-2; D is perhaps TRBD2 (6 bases). The CDR3 runs 17 residues. Germline V gives CDR1 SEHNR, CDR2 FQNEAQ (reference sequence). The V end was cut by 2 bases, the J end by 6 bases, with 19 bases between. The CDR3 nucleotides read TGTGCCAGCAGCTTACTGCCCCCGCCAGGGAGGTCCGGGGAGCTGTTTTTT. Translated: CASSLLPPPGRSGELFF.

The V gene is TRBV20-1, the J gene TRBJ2-2, with TRBD2 matching over 7 bases. V gave up 1 base and J gave up 1 base; unmatched junction bases: 6. The CDR3 is 16 amino acids. Per germline, CDR1 DFQATT and CDR2 SNEGSKA (reference sequence). The CDR3 spells CSARGASGLNTGELFF. CDR3 bases: TGCAGTGCTAGAGGGGCTAGCGGCTTGAACACCGGGGAGCTGTTTTTT.

This clonotype was counted only a few times. The chain couples TRBV5-1 to TRBJ1-6; weak D call: TRBD1 (6 bases). The CDR3 runs 14 residues. CDR1 and CDR2 (germline): SGHRS, YFSETQ. Trimming took off 4 bases at V and 7 bases at J, with 12 bases between the two ends. In DNA form, the CDR3 reads TGCGCCAGCAGCCAACAGGGTAGGAATTCACCCCTCCACTTT. This gives the protein CASSQQGRNSPLHF.

This sequence joins TRBV6-2 or TRBV6-3 and TRBJ2-1; 9 bases agree with TRBD1. V lost 6 bases, J lost 4 bases, and 7 bases stayed unmatched. The CDR3 sequence is 15 residues long. Germline-derived CDR1 and CDR2 are MNHEY and SVGEGT. CDR3: CASRIRDRAYNEQFF. In DNA form, the CDR3 reads TGTGCCAGCAGAATCCGGGACAGGGCTTACAATGAGCAGTTCTTC.

V gene TRBV20-1 combines with J gene TRBJ1-2; D uncertain. The V end lost 2 bases, the J end lost 4 bases, and 8 bases lay between the germline ends. The CDR3 totals 12 residues. Germline CDR1 and CDR2: DFQATT and SNEGSKA (reference sequence). The CDR3 here is CSARPGAYGYTF. In DNA form, the CDR3 reads TGCAGTGCTAGACCTGGCGCCTATGGCTACACCTTC.

With respect to this clonotype: A much larger clone is a single base away; this may be a read error. V usage is TRBV7-2 and J usage is TRBJ1-5, with 9 bases lining up with TRBD1. Germline V lookup: CDR1 SGHTA, CDR2 FQGNSA. This CDR3 spans 15 amino acids. The CDR3: CSSSLGQGRNQPQHF. The CDR3 DNA reads TGTTCCAGCAGCTTAGGACAGGGGAGGAATCAGCCCCAGCATTTT.